This TCR beta chain appears in the sequencing data of a study of blood T cells in healthy people across ages. A second PCR, run for roughly 7 to 11 cycles, used a sample-barcoded 5' primer plus a J-beta primer mix. TCRdb used MiXCR to reprocess the 5' RACE reads, holding one entry per CDR3 protein. The sample shows some 1,500,000 distinct CDR3 sequences, around 40% of them seen only once. For this clonotype: At one end, the junction sequence differs from germline, possibly due to a read error.

Germline loops: CDR1 SGHRS, CDR2 YFSETQ. The CDR3 has 14 amino acids. The sequenced material came from blood. This TCR was recovered from a woman aged 18-30 years in good health. The genes are TRBV5-1 and TRBJ2-1, with D unclear. The CDR3 DNA follows: TGCGCCAGCAGGTTGGCAAGCTCCTACAATGAGCAGTTCTTC. This sequence encodes CASRLASSYNEQFF.